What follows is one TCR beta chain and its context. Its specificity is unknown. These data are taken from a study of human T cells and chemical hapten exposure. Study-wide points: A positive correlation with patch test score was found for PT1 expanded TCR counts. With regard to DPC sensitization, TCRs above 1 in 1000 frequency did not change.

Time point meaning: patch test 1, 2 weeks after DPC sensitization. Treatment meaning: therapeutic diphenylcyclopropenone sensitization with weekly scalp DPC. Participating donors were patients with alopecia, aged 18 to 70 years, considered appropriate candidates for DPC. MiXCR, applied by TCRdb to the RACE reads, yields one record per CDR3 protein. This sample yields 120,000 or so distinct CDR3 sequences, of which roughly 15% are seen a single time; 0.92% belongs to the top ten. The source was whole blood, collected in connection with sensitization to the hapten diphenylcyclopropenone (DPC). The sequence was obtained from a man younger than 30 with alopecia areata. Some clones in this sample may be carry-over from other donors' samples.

CDR3 DNA sequence: TGTGCCAGCAGCACCACTGGAGGAAAAGAGACCCAGTACTTC. This codes for CASSTTGGKETQYF. The chain employs TRBV5-5 and TRBJ2-5; D is possibly TRBD2 (5 bases). The germline gives CDR1 SGHKS, CDR2 YYEKEE (reference sequence). The CDR3 consists of 14 residues. The germline V and J ends were trimmed by 4 bases and 3 bases, with 13 bases remaining between them.